This entry lists 23 T cell receptor beta chains sequenced from one sample in a study of radiation and T cells in renal cell carcinoma. TCRdb's copy holds only in-frame clones and misses some; the assay was immunoSEQ multiplex PCR. The data contain under 200,000 clones, around 90% of them singletons. Sample time point: blood 4 weeks post-SBRT, at nephrectomy. This sample's treatment: 15 Gy SBRT to primary tumor, nephrectomy 4 weeks later. The sample was blood, taken from a patient whose treatment included radiotherapy and nephrectomy. All receptors come from a woman in her 50s with renal cell carcinoma.

This chain uses TRBV2 with TRBJ2-2; no reliable D call. Germline V gene sequence: CDR1 SNHLY, CDR2 FYNNEI. Between the trimmed V and J ends, which lost 3 bases and 7 bases, there was a span of 9 bases. The CDR3 runs 13 residues. In DNA form, the CDR3 reads TGTGCCAGCAGTGATCGAATGAGCGGGGAGCTGTTTTTT. It encodes CASSDRMSGELFF.

The chain recombines TRBV6-6 with TRBJ2-1; 7 bases match TRBD2. The germline V gene encodes CDR1 MNHNY and CDR2 SVGAGI (reference sequence). V was clipped by 7 bases and J by 6 bases; unmatched bases: 6. The CDR3 spans 13 residues. CDR3 in amino acids: CASIEAGSNEQFF. CDR3 in DNA: TGTGCCAGCATCGAAGCGGGATCCAATGAGCAGTTCTTC.

In its sample, this clone was seen once. The V gene is TRBV4-2, the J gene TRBJ1-1; no reliable D call. With 3 bases removed from V and 5 bases from J, the gap between germline ends came to 13 bases. The CDR3 is made up of 14 amino acids. Germline CDR1 is LGHNA and CDR2 is YNFKEQ. CDR3 sequence reads: CASSQEPADTEAFF. The CDR3 nucleotides read TGTGCCAGCAGCCAGGAACCGGCGGATACTGAAGCTTTCTTT.

The V and J genes are TRBV4-3 and TRBJ2-1, with 12 bases fitting TRBD2. The CDR3 contains 17 residues. Germline CDR1 is LGHNA and CDR2 is YSLEER. With 2 bases clipped from V and 12 bases from J, the junction kept 14 bases outside the gene matches. The CDR3 sequence is CASSQLRELAGGPRQFF. CDR3 nucleotide sequence: TGCGCCAGCAGCCAACTCCGGGAGCTAGCGGGGGGGCCGAGGCAGTTCTTC.

This clone showed up just once. J is TRBJ2-7 and V is TRBV5-4; D not resolved. Trimming stripped 3 bases from V and 0 bases from J, with 7 bases between. CDR3 size: 13 residues. The V gene's germline CDR1 is SGHNT and CDR2 YYREEE (reference sequence). The CDR3 sequence: CASSSTASYEQYF. DNA for the CDR3: TGTGCCAGCAGCTCAACAGCCTCCTACGAGCAGTACTTC.

J is TRBJ2-7 and V is TRBV19; 13 nucleotides agree with TRBD2. The length of the CDR3 is 14 residues. In germline, CDR1 is LNHDA, CDR2 SQIVND (reference sequence). V trimming: 5 bases; J trimming: 4 bases; junction bases outside the gene matches: 2. In DNA, the CDR3 is TGTGCCAGTAGTTGGACTAGCGGGGGTTACGAGCAGTACTTC. The encoded protein is CASSWTSGGYEQYF.

V and J are TRBV25-1 and TRBJ2-5; D call uncertain. Germline V gene sequence: CDR1 MGHDK, CDR2 SYGVNS. This CDR3 is 14 amino acids long. V shed 0 bases and J shed 4 bases, with 9 bases lying between them. The CDR3 bases are TGTGCCAGCAGTGAATATGTGGTTCGAGAGACCCAGTACTTC. Translating it yields CASSEYVVRETQYF.

The chain employs TRBV7-8 and TRBJ1-5; a weak D match, TRBD1 (5 bases). Trimming removed 3 bases from V and 1 base from J, with 10 bases in between. CDR1 and CDR2 from the germline V gene are SGHVS and FQNEAQ. The CDR3 extends over 15 amino acids. The CDR3 DNA reads TGTGCCAGCAGCTTGGGGGGATGGAGCAATCAGCCCCAGCATTTT. Its protein product is CASSLGGWSNQPQHF.

This chain links TRBV14 with TRBJ1-3; D unresolved. Germline CDR1 and CDR2: SGHDN and FVKESK. The CDR3 is 15 residues long. Trimming stripped 1 base from V and 0 bases from J, with 7 bases between. The CDR3 loop is CASSQVRSSGNTIYF. For the CDR3, the DNA is TGTGCCAGCAGCCAAGTGAGGAGCTCTGGAAACACCATATATTTT. Based on the CDR3 plus reference TRBV14 and TRBJ1-3, the full variable domain is EAGVTQFPSHSVIEKGQTVTLRCDPISGHDNLYWYRRVMGKEIKFLLHFVKESKQDESGMPNNRFLAERTGGTYSTLKVQPAELEDSGVYFCASSQVRSSGNTIYFGEGSWLTVV.

The CDR3 here is CASSFLGGSGQAFF. CDR3 DNA sequence: TGTGCCAGCAGCTTCCTTGGAGGGTCGGGTCAAGCTTTCTTT. This chain joins TRBV5-5 and TRBJ1-1, with unresolved D. The germline V gene encodes CDR1 SGHKS and CDR2 YYEKEE (reference sequence). The CDR3 is 14 residues long. V shed 2 bases and J shed 9 bases, with 17 bases lying between them.

The chain carries TRBV23-1 and TRBJ2-7; tentative D call: TRBD1 (5 bases). TRBV23-1 is placed among ORFs of uncertain function. The CDR3 loop spans 15 amino acids. V was shortened by 0 bases and J by 0 bases, with 9 bases between the two germline ends. CDR3 protein: CASSQSYRFSYEQYF. The CDR3 DNA is TGCGCCAGCAGTCAATCGTACAGGTTCTCCTACGAGCAGTACTTC.

Turning to this clone: Other DNA sequences within the sample encode an identical CDR3. This chain uses TRBV19 with TRBJ2-7, with 9 bases matching TRBD1. V gave up 3 bases and J gave up 3 bases; unmatched junction bases: 3. CDR3 length: 14 residues. Germline V gene lookup returns CDR1 LNHDA and CDR2 SQIVND (reference sequence). The CDR3: CASSIGGQGYEQYF. DNA of the CDR3: TGTGCCAGTAGTATTGGGGGACAGGGCTACGAGCAGTACTTC.

V usage is TRBV19 and J usage is TRBJ2-6; maybe TRBD2 (5 bases). The CDR3 runs 16 residues. Deletions cut 7 bases from V and 0 bases from J, with 13 bases between. In germline, CDR1 is LNHDA, CDR2 SQIVND (reference sequence). The CDR3 DNA sequence: TGTGCCAGTACCCTGACGGGGATCTCTGGGGCCAACGTCCTGACTTTC. Its translation: CASTLTGISGANVLTF. Full variable domain (rest looked up from reference TRBV19 and TRBJ2-6): DGGITQSPKYLFRKEGQNVTLSCEQNLNHDAMYWYRQDPGQGLRLIYYSQIVNDFQKGDIAEGYSVSREKKESFPLTVTSAQKNPTAFYLCASTLTGISGANVLTFGAGSRLTVL.

The chain joins TRBV19 to TRBJ1-5; D gene uncertain. The CDR3 has 15 amino acids. The V and J ends lost 2 bases and 4 bases respectively, with 12 bases between them. The germline CDR1 and CDR2 sequences are LNHDA and SQIVND (reference sequence). CDR3 DNA sequence: TGTGCCAGTAGTATAACCCTCTCGGGGAATCAGCCCCAGCATTTT. Translating it yields CASSITLSGNQPQHF.

The rearrangement joins TRBV7-8 to TRBJ1-1; D call uncertain. Germline V gene lookup returns CDR1 SGHVS and CDR2 FQNEAQ. This CDR3 is built from 13 residues. Deletions cut 5 bases from V and 6 bases from J, with 13 bases between. The CDR3 reads CASSRSSGSEAFF. DNA for the CDR3: TGTGCCAGCAGCCGCTCCAGTGGGTCTGAAGCTTTCTTT. The full variable domain, in which reference TRBV7-8 and TRBJ1-1 provide the parts outside the CDR3, is GAGVSQSPRYKVAKRGQDVALRCDPISGHVSLFWYQQALGQGPEFLTYFQNEAQLDKSGLPSDRFFAERPEGSVSTLKIQRTQQEDSAVYLCASSRSSGSEAFFGQGTRLTVV.

J is TRBJ1-5 and V is TRBV6-1; the match to TRBD1 covers 9 bases. This CDR3 contains 14 residues. V shed 3 bases, J shed 5 bases, and the junction held 2 bases outside the gene matches. CDR1 and CDR2 from the germline V gene are MNHNS and SASEGT. The CDR3 here is CASSDDRGYQPQHF. For the CDR3, the DNA is TGTGCCAGCAGTGATGACAGGGGGTATCAGCCCCAGCATTTT.

This clone showed up just once. The chain joins TRBV4-3 to TRBJ2-7; 9 bases match TRBD1. The germline CDR1 and CDR2 sequences are LGHNA and YSLEER. Trimming took 0 bases from V and 4 from J; bases not matched to a gene: 4. CDR3 length equals 15 residues. CDR3 sequence (DNA): TGCGCCAGCAGCCAAGAGTGGACAGGGGTTTACGAGCAGTACTTC. Protein product: CASSQEWTGVYEQYF.

The chain employs TRBV6-1 and TRBJ2-7; 7 positions match TRBD2. This CDR3 has 13 residues. Germline-derived CDR1 and CDR2 are MNHNS and SASEGT. V gave up 3 bases and J gave up 3 bases; unmatched junction bases: 2. This CDR3 is CASSDRGGYEQYF. The CDR3 DNA reads as TGTGCCAGCAGTGACCGCGGGGGCTACGAGCAGTACTTC.

This chain uses TRBV6-6 with TRBJ1-1; D ambiguous. Trimming removed 6 bases from V and 11 bases from J, with 28 bases in between. Germline V gene lookup returns CDR1 MNHNY and CDR2 SVGAGI (reference sequence). CDR3 length: 16 residues. CDR3 in amino acids: CASRTRSPQPSKEAFF. As DNA, the CDR3 is TGTGCCAGCAGAACCAGAAGCCCACAGCCATCTAAAGAGGCTTTCTTT.

As regards this clone: The DNA is left out, because the CDR3 cannot be placed on it with certainty; the CDR3 is given as TCRdb lists it. The CDR3 spells CASSSSDRGYSPLHF. The chain joins TRBV27 to TRBJ1-6; TRBD1 is the table's D call and was not checked against the DNA. Ends included, the CDR3 has 15 residues. Germline V gene data show CDR1 as MNHEY and CDR2 as SMNVEV (reference sequence).

The chain joins TRBV5-4 to TRBJ2-7; 11 bases align to TRBD2. V lost 4 bases and J lost 1; bases outside the gene matches: 4. The CDR3 runs to 15 residues. CDR1 SGHNT and CDR2 YYREEE come from the germline V gene (reference sequence). This CDR3 reads CASSTSGGLSYEQYF. CDR3 DNA sequence: TGTGCCAGCAGCACTAGCGGGGGCCTATCCTACGAGCAGTACTTC.

This chain links TRBV4-1 with TRBJ1-5; possibly TRBD1 for D (6 bases). CDR3 size: 16 residues. Germline CDR1 MGHRA, CDR2 YSYEKL. Trimming stripped 5 bases from V and 2 bases from J, with 16 bases between. CDR3 DNA: TGCGCCAGCAGCGGATACAGGGATGTCGGCAATCAGCCCCAGCATTTT. Protein product: CASSGYRDVGNQPQHF.

This clone appeared once. The chain joins TRBV9 to TRBJ2-5; 9 bases match TRBD2. The CDR3 totals 16 residues. Trimming cost V 3 bases and J 5 bases; bases outside gene matches: 11. The germline gives CDR1 SGDLS, CDR2 YYNGEE. CDR3 coding DNA: TGTGCCAGCAGCGCAGGGACTAGCCGACAGAGGGAGACCCAGTACTTC. Residues: CASSAGTSRQRETQYF. The full variable domain, in which reference TRBV9 and TRBJ2-5 provide the parts outside the CDR3, is DSGVTQTPKHLITATGQRVTLRCSPRSGDLSVYWYQQSLDQGLQFLIQYYNGEERAKGNILERFSAQQFPDLHSELNLSSLELGDSALYFCASSAGTSRQRETQYFGPGTRLLVL.